This T cell receptor beta chain derives from a study of blood T cell repertoires in COVID-19 (dated by TCRdb to the early 2020s). The study in broad terms: Samples from collaborators originated in the United States, Italy and Spain and spanned both the acute and convalescent phases of COVID-19. Subjects who had been exposed to COVID-19, were actively infected with it, or had recovered from it provided the deeply sampled blood TCRbeta repertoires that made up the dataset. The sample metadata nearly always contained a de-identified subject ID, COVID-19 status, age in years and sex. The repertoires were made available in a free public database intended to serve as a resource for research on the immune response to SARS-CoV-2. The prospective study material was composed of cDNA or gDNA derived from T cells, B-cell-depleted T cells, or PBMCs. Samples were obtained from the ongoing ImmuneRACE study (first 160 participants) and from approximately 1,200 subjects provided by 6 global collaborators. HLA class I and class II types, where available, came from metadata supplied by the sample provider rather than from assay-based typing. Here is what the overall study found, with its caveats: The amount of clinical and demographic metadata varied by source and participant and was provided uncurated.

TCRbeta CDR3 regions were amplified from genomic DNA using the immunoSEQ Assay, a bias-controlled multiplex PCR. The study's processing was this. The number of nucleated cells in each sample was estimated by amplification of reference gene primers within the assay. Sequence reads were collapsed and filtered to measure the absolute abundance of every unique TCRbeta CDR3 rearrangement. For each sample, productive Simpson clonality was calculated as the square root of Simpson's diversity index across productive rearrangements. TCRdb re-hosts the immuneACCESS table, in-frame sequences only. Its copies lack some clones; in the studies checked, an unresolved V gene accounts for under half of them, and the cause for the rest is not known. For V, J and clone size, that table is used; D and trimming come from the DNA. Across this sample there are some 300,000 clones, with nearly 90% seen only once. 0.95% to 1.3% of the sample is held by the ten biggest clonotypes.

V lost 3 bases and J lost 1 base, and the count of bases not matched to a germline gene is 3. CDR1 LNHDA and CDR2 SQIVND are derived from the germline V gene (reference sequence). Measured from the cysteine to the phenylalanine, the CDR3 is 15 residues long. This entry keeps only the CDR3 DNA: 45 bases, framed from base 1. Concerning this clone: Its binding antigen is unknown. No much larger clonotype is one base removed from it; base qualities were not supplied.

One collaborating source in Seattle enrolled patients during active infection and followed them longitudinally through the course of disease. Collaborating institutions collected whole blood in K2EDTA tubes following their own protocols. Collaborator samples were shipped for TCRbeta analysis as frozen whole blood, isolated PBMCs, or DNA extracted from either sample type. The receptor was derived from a woman aged 40-49 years with COVID-19, enrolled during active disease. This chain is built from TRBV19 and TRBJ1-1; TRBD1 matches 9 bases in the middle. The sequenced sample consisted of peripheral blood. The encoded CDR3 is CASSIGDRENTEAFF. The sequenced DNA: TGTGCCAGTAGTATCGGGGACAGGGAGAACACTGAAGCTTTCTTT.